Here is one TCR beta chain with its context. Its antigen is as yet unknown. The CDR3 spans 14 residues. V dropped 7 bases and J dropped 4 bases, with 13 bases sitting between them. Germline CDR1 LNHDA, CDR2 SQIVND (reference sequence). This sample stems from a study of T cells after yellow fever vaccination. Study-level results: Just a small share of clonotypes turned up in the CD4 compartment as well as the CD8 compartment. Most primary-vaccination clones recurred post-booster (approximately 96% CD4, over 70% CD8).

TCR cDNA was made by 5'RACE template switching, adding a universal primer site and UMIs. From the 5' RACE reads, TCRdb called clonotypes with MiXCR, one entry per CDR3 protein. The sample contains hundreds of thousands of distinct CDR3 sequences, roughly a fifth of which appear only once. This sample comprised PBMCs, obtained 15 days after the yellow fever booster vaccination. This TCR came from a man aged 25-40 years who received the YFV17D yellow fever vaccine. This chain connects TRBV19 to TRBJ2-2; D unclear. This chain's CDR3 is CASKGSATTGELFF. The CDR3 DNA sequence: TGTGCCAGTAAGGGCTCAGCGACCACCGGGGAGCTGTTTTTT. Based on the CDR3 plus reference TRBV19 and TRBJ2-2, the full variable domain is DGGITQSPKYLFRKEGQNVTLSCEQNLNHDAMYWYRQDPGQGLRLIYYSQIVNDFQKGDIAEGYSVSREKKESFPLTVTSAQKNPTAFYLCASKGSATTGELFFGEGSRLTVL.